This passage covers 27 T cell receptor beta chains from one sample sequenced in a study of CD8 T cells in ankylosing spondylitis. One entry per CDR3 protein results from TCRdb running MiXCR on the 5' RACE reads. The table lists about 240,000 distinct CDR3 sequences, roughly 8.6% of them singletons. Sequencing was carried out using blood, either unsorted or a sorted T cell fraction (not recorded which). These receptors were obtained from a male donor with ankylosing spondylitis or in good health (not recorded which).

This clonotype was observed at least ten times. CDR3 DNA sequence: TGTGCCAGCTCACCAGGTGGACGGGGATATTTTAGTAAAGACACCTACGAGCAGTACTTC. The encoded protein is CASSPGGRGYFSKDTYEQYF. The chain joins TRBV18 to TRBJ2-7; possible D gene TRBD2, 5 bases. Trimming took off 2 bases at V and 2 bases at J, with 28 bases between the two ends. The germline V gene encodes CDR1 KGHSH and CDR2 LQKENI. This CDR3 region has 20 residues.

This clonotype was found many times. CDR3 region: CASSETLTPGNEQFF. The CDR3 DNA sequence: TGTGCCAGCAGCGAAACCTTAACCCCGGGAAATGAGCAGTTCTTC. V is TRBV3-1 and J is TRBJ2-1; TRBD2 might be the D (5 bases). The CDR3 has 15 residues. V gave up 5 bases and J gave up 7 bases, with 18 bases separating them. Germline CDR1 reads LGHDT; CDR2 reads YNNKEL (reference sequence).

This chain links TRBV20-1 with TRBJ2-6; no clear D gene. Germline V gene data show CDR1 as DFQATT and CDR2 as SNEGSKA (reference sequence). Trimming pared 0 bases from V and 0 bases from J, leaving 6 bases between. The CDR3 runs to 15 residues. The CDR3 spells CSARDPASGANVLTF. The CDR3 nucleotides read TGCAGTGCTAGAGACCCTGCCTCTGGGGCCAACGTCCTGACTTTC.

This clonotype appeared many times. The rearrangement links TRBV7-3 to TRBJ1-3; no clear D gene. The V gene lost 5 bases and the J gene lost 4 bases, with 18 bases spanning the gap. The CDR3 sequence is 16 residues long. The germline V gene encodes CDR1 SGHTA and CDR2 FQGTGA. Written as DNA, the CDR3 is TGTGCCAGCAGCCCCCTTGAAGGAGTACCAGGAAACACCATATATTTT. Residues: CASSPLEGVPGNTIYF.

This clonotype showed up just a few times. The chain uses TRBV7-9 and TRBJ2-7; D is undetermined. Between the trimmed V and J ends, which lost 5 bases and 2 bases, there was a span of 10 bases. Germline CDR1 reads SEHNR; CDR2 reads FQNEAQ (reference sequence). The CDR3 totals 13 residues. The CDR3 region has the DNA TGTGCCAGCAGCGCGCGACCTACCTACGAGCAGTACTTC. Protein product: CASSARPTYEQYF.

This clonotype has a count of ten or more. The chain combines TRBV20-1 with TRBJ2-3; perhaps TRBD2 as D (6 bases). This CDR3 region has 16 residues. The V and J ends lost 1 base and 5 bases respectively, with 19 bases between them. From germline, CDR1 is DFQATT and CDR2 SNEGSKA (reference sequence). DNA for the CDR3: TGCAGTGCTAGAGTGTTGGATAGCGGAGAGGTAGATACGCAGTATTTT. Its protein product is CSARVLDSGEVDTQYF.

This clonotype was found many times. The genes are TRBV20-1 and TRBJ2-3; 7 bases are shared with TRBD1. V lost 2 bases, J lost 1 base, and 3 bases stayed unmatched. Germline CDR1 DFQATT, CDR2 SNEGSKA (reference sequence). The CDR3 extends over 14 amino acids. The chain's CDR3 is CSARKGAGTDTQYF. The CDR3 bases are TGCAGTGCTAGAAAGGGGGCGGGCACAGATACGCAGTATTTT.

This clonotype was found many times. The chain uses TRBV12-3 or TRBV12-4 and TRBJ2-5; tentatively, D is TRBD1 or TRBD2 (5 bases each). The CDR3 is 15 amino acids. V was shortened by 1 base and J by 4 bases, with 13 bases between the two germline ends. The CDR3 nucleotides are TGTGCCAGCAGTTTAGTTCCGGGGACCCCAGAGACCCAGTACTTC. Protein product: CASSLVPGTPETQYF.

This clonotype was observed at least ten times. V gene TRBV12-3 or TRBV12-4 combines with J gene TRBJ2-4; D gene unclear. The CDR3 is 14 residues long. Trimming took off 2 bases at V and 0 bases at J, with 5 bases between the two ends. The CDR3 DNA is TGTGCCAGCAGTTTATTGGGAGCCAAAAACATTCAGTACTTC. Translated: CASSLLGAKNIQYF.

There are a few counts of this clonotype. Here the CDR3 reads CASSLASGVGGPTSMAQYF. The CDR3 bases are TGTGCCAGCAGTTTAGCGTCAGGAGTTGGGGGTCCGACCTCGATGGCCCAGTACTTC. This sequence joins TRBV12-3 or TRBV12-4 and TRBJ2-5; D may be TRBD1 or TRBD2 (5 bases each). V was cut by 0 bases and J by 9 bases, with 29 bases left in between. CDR3 length: 19 residues.

The V gene is TRBV19, the J gene TRBJ2-1; D may be TRBD2 (6 bases). Germline lookup yields CDR1 LNHDA and CDR2 SQIVND (reference sequence). V was pared by 1 base and J by 0 bases, with 19 bases between. The CDR3 has 19 residues. CDR3 nucleotides: TGTGCCAGTAGTATAGTTTGGACAAGGGGACTCCGCTCCTACAATGAGCAGTTCTTC. Protein product: CASSIVWTRGLRSYNEQFF.

This clonotype was seen repeatedly, ten times or more. The chain carries TRBV4-3 and TRBJ2-1, with D hard to call. The V gene lost 0 bases and the J gene lost 1 base, with 7 bases spanning the gap. The CDR3 spans 15 residues. The germline CDR1 and CDR2 sequences are LGHNA and YSLEER. The DNA for the CDR3 is TGCGCCAGCAGCCAAGATAGGGAATCCTACAATGAGCAGTTCTTC. It yields the protein CASSQDRESYNEQFF.

This clonotype was seen many times. The J gene is TRBJ2-7, the V gene TRBV10-3; D gene unclear. This CDR3 region has 14 residues. Trimming left V 4 bases short and J 0 bases short, with 10 bases between. CDR1 and CDR2 from the germline V gene are ENHRY and SYGVKD. CDR3 in amino acids: CAISVGGSSYEQYF. For the CDR3, the DNA is TGTGCCATCAGTGTGGGCGGCAGCTCCTACGAGCAGTACTTC.

This clonotype appeared many times. CDR3 in amino acids: CASSFTSGRATDTQYF. DNA for the CDR3: TGCGCCAGCAGCTTCACTTCGGGACGTGCCACAGATACGCAGTATTTT. This chain uses TRBV5-1 with TRBJ2-3; either TRBD1 or TRBD2 may fit D (5 bases each). CDR1 and CDR2 from the germline V gene are SGHRS and YFSETQ. V lost 2 bases, J lost 2 bases, and 15 bases lay in between. The CDR3 loop spans 16 amino acids.

This clonotype was found many times. V gene TRBV7-3 combines with J gene TRBJ2-3, with 9 bases aligning to TRBD2. Germline CDR1 reads SGHTA; CDR2 reads FQGTGA. CDR3 length: 16 amino acids. Trimming at V came to 2 bases and at J to 1 base, leaving 4 bases not matched to a gene. The CDR3, as DNA: TGTGCCAGCAGCTTACTAGCGGGACGGGGCACAGATACGCAGTATTTT. Translating it yields CASSLLAGRGTDTQYF.

This clonotype was observed at least ten times. The junction shows a germline mismatch at one end, possibly a read error. The chain couples TRBV4-1 to TRBJ1-2, with a weak D call TRBD1 (6 bases). CDR1 MGHRA and CDR2 YSYEKL come from the germline V gene. There are 15 residues in the CDR3. The CDR3 spells CASSKEGGLNYGYTF. For the CDR3, the DNA is TGCGCCAGCAGCAAAGAGGGGGGACTTAACTATGGCTACACCTTC.

This clonotype was seen many times. V and J are TRBV20-1 and TRBJ2-7, with D possibly being TRBD2 (5 bases). The CDR3 runs to 14 residues. Germline V gene data show CDR1 as DFQATT and CDR2 as SNEGSKA (reference sequence). The V end lost 0 bases, the J end lost 4 bases, and 13 bases lay between the germline ends. The CDR3: CSARDGLTGYEQYF. The CDR3 DNA sequence: TGCAGTGCTAGAGATGGCCTAACGGGATACGAGCAGTACTTC.

This clonotype was counted between two and nine times. CDR3 sequence reads: CASSQDSGQGKTQYF. CDR3 bases: TGTGCCAGCAGCCAAGATTCGGGGCAGGGGAAGACCCAGTACTTC. The J gene is TRBJ2-5, the V gene TRBV4-2, with D possibly TRBD1 on 6 matching bases. The CDR3 has 15 residues. Germline CDR1 and CDR2: LGHNA and YNFKEQ. The V end was cut by 0 bases, the J end by 6 bases, with 14 bases between.

This clonotype was counted many times. V and J are TRBV5-6 and TRBJ1-6; TRBD1 is a possible D gene (5 bases). V lost 1 base, J lost 9 bases, and 11 bases lay in between. This CDR3 has 14 residues. The germline CDR1 and CDR2 sequences are SGHDT and YYEEEE. The CDR3 nucleotides are TGTGCCAGCAGCTTGTTGGGGCAGGGTTCACCCCTCCACTTT. Its protein product is CASSLLGQGSPLHF.

This clonotype was seen more than once but under ten times. The V gene is TRBV2, the J gene TRBJ2-5; D possibly uses TRBD1 or TRBD2 (5 bases each). Per germline, CDR1 SNHLY and CDR2 FYNNEI. V was trimmed by 4 bases and J by 0 bases, leaving 12 bases between them. CDR3 length: 15 amino acids. CDR3 sequence: CASSAGTRNQETQYF. CDR3 coding DNA: TGTGCCAGCAGTGCCGGGACGCGAAACCAAGAGACCCAGTACTTC.

This clonotype was observed at least ten times. The chain recombines TRBV29-1 with TRBJ2-5; D might be TRBD2 (5 bases). The V gene's germline CDR1 is SQVTM and CDR2 ANQGSEA. Trimming removed 5 bases at V and 5 bases at J, with 15 bases between. The CDR3 sequence is 13 residues long. The CDR3 protein is CSVSLSGLETQYF. CDR3 nucleotide sequence: TGCAGCGTTAGCCTCAGCGGTTTGGAGACCCAGTACTTC.

This clonotype was recorded many times. V is TRBV20-1 and J is TRBJ2-2; D is uncertain. Trimming removed 6 bases at V and 0 bases at J, with 11 bases between. The CDR3 extends over 14 amino acids. CDR1 DFQATT and CDR2 SNEGSKA come from the germline V gene (reference sequence). Here the CDR3 reads CSAPLRANTGELFF. CDR3 nucleotide sequence: TGCAGTGCCCCTCTAAGGGCGAACACCGGGGAGCTGTTTTTT.

This clonotype appeared a few times. This chain's CDR3 is CASSSMRATNEKLFF. The CDR3 DNA sequence: TGTGCCAGCAGCTCAATGAGGGCAACTAATGAAAAACTGTTTTTT. This chain connects TRBV7-8 to TRBJ1-4; no clear D. This CDR3 region has 15 residues. V shed 4 bases and J shed 0 bases, with 9 bases lying between them. Germline-derived CDR1 and CDR2 are SGHVS and FQNEAQ.

A remark on this clonotype: This may stem from a read error, because a much larger clone lies one nucleotide away. The chain combines TRBV7-2 with TRBJ2-1, with D uncertain. The CDR3 runs 14 residues. Trimming took off 8 bases at V and 9 bases at J, with 20 bases between the two ends. Germline V gene data show CDR1 as SGHTA and CDR2 as FQGNSA. DNA of the CDR3: TGTGCCAGCGGCTCAGCCCCCCTCAGCGCTGAGCAGTTCTTC. It encodes CASGSAPLSAEQFF. Variable domain in full (rest from reference TRBV7-2 and TRBJ2-1): GAGVSQSPSNKVTEKGKDVELRCDPISGHTALYWYRQSLGQGLEFLIYFQGNSAPDKSGLPSDRFSAERTGGSVSTLTIQRTQQEDSAVYLCASGSAPLSAEQFFGPGTRLTVL.

This clonotype was seen a few times. V gene TRBV4-1 combines with J gene TRBJ2-3; 7 nucleotides agree with TRBD2. V shed 0 bases, J shed 0 bases, and the junction held 9 bases outside the gene matches. The CDR3 runs to 18 residues. In germline, CDR1 is MGHRA, CDR2 YSYEKL. As DNA, the CDR3 is TGCGCCAGCAGCCAAGAACGTATGGGACTAACTAGCACAGATACGCAGTATTTT. Translated: CASSQERMGLTSTDTQYF.

CDR3 nucleotides: TGCGCCAGCAGCTACCCCGGGACAGGCAACTCCTACGAGCAGTACTTC. Translating gives CASSYPGTGNSYEQYF. The V and J genes are TRBV5-1 and TRBJ2-7, with 8 bases aligning to TRBD1. J gave up 0 bases and V 3 bases, and 8 bases lay outside the gene matches. From germline, CDR1 is SGHRS and CDR2 YFSETQ. The CDR3 sequence is 16 residues long.

This clonotype has a handful of counts. The V gene is TRBV6-2 or TRBV6-3, the J gene TRBJ1-1; tentatively, D is TRBD1 (6 bases). Germline V lookup: CDR1 MNHEY, CDR2 SVGEGT. Trimming took off 3 bases at V and 0 bases at J, with 11 bases between the two ends. CDR3 length equals 15 residues. Here the CDR3 reads CASSYRGMVNTEAFF. For the CDR3, the DNA is TGTGCCAGCAGTTATAGGGGGATGGTGAACACTGAAGCTTTCTTT.